The clone carrying this T cell receptor beta chain was detected only a few times. What it recognizes is unknown. This entry is derived from a study of beta chain features in type 1 diabetes. Overall study context: Examination spanned approximately 110 million sorted cells from all samples.

TCRB transcripts that were expressed got sequenced, as all of the isolated RNA had been reverse transcribed. Repertoires were generated with immunoSEQ multiplex PCR, while TCRdb's copy carries only in-frame clones and drops some. The table includes 300,000 to 400,000 clones, 8% to 10% detected once. The study, taken as a whole, reports: TCRB repertoires of naive, central memory and Treg cells appeared more similar among patients than among healthy donors. In all four CD4+ subsets, TCRB CDR3 length was significantly, moderately reduced in type 1 diabetes. Sequencing from cDNA could over-represent high-TCR-expressing cells. For type 1 diabetes patients, VDJ junctions showed fewer insertions and more deletions.

The origin of this receptor is a man aged 25-45 years with type 1 diabetes. The sequencing sample was made of central memory CD4+ T cells from blood.

This CDR3 reads CAISGDPGTEAFF. CDR3 nucleotides: TGTGCCATCAGTGGGGACCCGGGAACTGAAGCTTTCTTT. The V gene is TRBV10-3, the J gene TRBJ1-1; a possible D gene is TRBD1 (5 bases). Trimming cost V 4 bases and J 5 bases, with 11 bases left between them. The germline gives CDR1 ENHRY, CDR2 SYGVKD. The CDR3 consists of 13 residues.